This T cell receptor beta chain was sequenced for a study of blood T cells in healthy people across ages. Study-wide findings and caveats: It was held that the diversity estimates obtained from one million T cells were underestimates.

Together with a sample-barcoded 5' primer, a J-beta primer mix was included in a second PCR lasting roughly 6 to 12 cycles. TCRdb reprocessed the 5' RACE reads with MiXCR, giving one entry per CDR3 protein. In the table there are over a million distinct CDR3 sequences, roughly 59% of which are singletons. This clonotype was picked up a small number of times. What it binds is unknown. This CDR3 is 14 amino acids long. Trimming shortened V by 7 bases and J by 4 bases, and 19 bases separated the two germline ends. Germline values: CDR1 SQVTM, CDR2 ANQGSEA. The sequence derives from a man aged 18 to 30 in good health. The rearrangement uses TRBV29-1 and TRBJ1-2; a weak D match, TRBD1 (5 bases). Sequenced: blood. CDR3 sequence: CSGDPPGGGYGYTF. CDR3 in DNA: TGCAGCGGCGATCCTCCAGGCGGGGGCTATGGCTACACCTTC. Full variable domain (rest looked up from reference TRBV29-1 and TRBJ1-2): SAVISQKPSRDICQRGTSLTIQCQVDSQVTMMFWYRQQPGQSLTLIATANQGSEATYESGFVIDKFPISRPNLTFSTLTVSNMSPEDSSIYLCSGDPPGGGYGYTFGSGTRLTVV.